Presented here are 21 T cell receptor beta chains from one specimen sequenced in a study of Tregs in tolerant kidney transplant recipients. Sequenced by immunoSEQ multiplex PCR; TCRdb stores in-frame clones only, minus some. This sample has about 72,000 clones; roughly 92% occur once, and the top ten carry 9.5% to 13%. Sample: CD8+ T cells from blood, taken before the transplant. These receptors were taken from a human donor who received a combined kidney and bone marrow transplant.

CDR3 residues: CASSGHRGAYEQYF. The CDR3 DNA is TGTGCCAGCAGCGGGCACAGGGGGGCCTACGAGCAGTACTTC. The rearrangement links TRBV14 to TRBJ2-7; 8 positions match TRBD1. The CDR3 loop spans 14 amino acids. Trimming cost V 5 bases and J 2 bases; bases outside gene matches: 5. Germline V gene data show CDR1 as SGHDN and CDR2 as FVKESK.

V is TRBV4-1 and J is TRBJ2-7, with D perhaps matching TRBD2 (6 bases). CDR1 is MGHRA and CDR2 is YSYEKL in the germline V gene. V was clipped by 3 bases and J by 3 bases, with 12 bases between them. The CDR3 sequence is 14 residues long. CDR3 coding DNA: TGCGCCAGCAGCCAGCGGGACGCCTACTACGAGCAGTACTTC. Its protein product is CASSQRDAYYEQYF.

CDR3 region: CASSQVSGGASEQFF. The CDR3 DNA follows: TGTGCCAGCAGCCAAGTTAGCGGGGGGGCCAGTGAGCAGTTCTTC. This rearrangement joins TRBV14 to TRBJ2-1, with 11 bases lining up with TRBD2. In germline, CDR1 is SGHDN, CDR2 FVKESK. Trimming removed 1 base from V and 9 bases from J; junction bases left unmatched: 5. The CDR3 is made up of 15 amino acids.

CDR3 region: CASSDSAGSYNEQFF. As DNA, the CDR3 is TGTGCCAGCAGTGACTCAGCGGGCTCCTACAATGAGCAGTTCTTC. This rearrangement joins TRBV6-4 to TRBJ2-1; the D gene is possibly TRBD2 (6 bases). Germline CDR1 and CDR2: MRHNA and SNTAGT. Trimming pared 0 bases from V and 0 bases from J, leaving 6 bases between. This CDR3 region has 15 residues.

This sequence joins TRBV7-3 and TRBJ2-1; 7 positions match TRBD1. The CDR3 is 15 amino acids. Per germline, CDR1 SGHTA and CDR2 FQGTGA. With 1 base clipped from V and 3 bases from J, the junction kept 3 bases outside the gene matches. The chain's CDR3 is CASSLRQGIYNEQFF. DNA of the CDR3: TGTGCCAGCAGCTTAAGACAGGGTATCTACAATGAGCAGTTCTTC. Combining the CDR3 with reference TRBV7-3 and TRBJ2-1 gives the whole variable domain GAGVSQTPSNKVTEKGKYVELRCDPISGHTALYWYRQSLGQGPEFLIYFQGTGAADDSGLPNDRFFAVRPEGSVSTLKIQRTERGDSAVYLCASSLRQGIYNEQFFGPGTRLTVL.

This clone was found once. The CDR3 spells CASSQDGAGGGRDEQYF. The CDR3 nucleotides read TGTGCCAGCAGCCAAGATGGGGCGGGAGGTGGCAGGGACGAGCAGTACTTC. The rearrangement links TRBV4-2 to TRBJ2-7; TRBD2 agrees at 8 bases. Unmatched junction bases numbered 12, after V lost 0 bases and J lost 5 bases. The germline gives CDR1 LGHNA, CDR2 YNFKEQ. The CDR3 is 17 residues long.

The V and J genes are TRBV28 and TRBJ2-7, with 7 bases identical to TRBD1. CDR1 and CDR2 from the germline V gene are MDHEN and SYDVKM. CDR3 length: 15 amino acids. With 3 bases clipped from V and 4 bases from J, the junction kept 9 bases outside the gene matches. CDR3 region: CASSFDRENYYEQYF. CDR3 nucleotide sequence: TGTGCCAGCAGTTTTGACAGGGAGAATTATTACGAGCAGTACTTC.

The chain joins TRBV19 to TRBJ1-6; 8 nucleotides match TRBD1. CDR3 length equals 15 residues. Looked up from germline, CDR1 is LNHDA and CDR2 is SQIVND (reference sequence). Trimming removed 5 bases from V and 9 bases from J; junction bases left unmatched: 9. This CDR3 reads CASSPGVRGLSPLHF. For the CDR3, the DNA is TGTGCCAGTAGTCCAGGGGTCAGGGGGCTTTCACCCCTCCACTTT.

This sequence joins TRBV7-9 and TRBJ2-7; 7 bases match TRBD1. V lost 3 bases and J lost 3; bases outside the gene matches: 5. The CDR3 loop spans 14 amino acids. Per germline, CDR1 SEHNR and CDR2 FQNEAQ (reference sequence). DNA of the CDR3: TGTGCCAGCAGCTTCCGGGACAGCTTCTACGAGCAGTACTTC. It specifies CASSFRDSFYEQYF.

The rearrangement joins TRBV6-5 to TRBJ1-5, with D possibly TRBD1 on 5 matching bases. The CDR3 totals 14 residues. Germline loops: CDR1 MNHEY, CDR2 SVGAGI. Trimming took 5 bases from V and 7 from J, leaving 15 bases between them. Written as DNA, the CDR3 is TGTGCCAGCAGTCCGGGGGGGATCCAACAGCCCCAGCATTTT. Translated, it gives CASSPGGIQQPQHF.

The chain combines TRBV2 with TRBJ1-1; D remains unclear. Germline CDR1 is SNHLY and CDR2 is FYNNEI. The germline V and J ends were trimmed by 4 bases and 1 base, with 4 bases remaining between them. The CDR3 loop spans 12 amino acids. This CDR3 is CASSGGNTEAFF. The CDR3 DNA follows: TGTGCCAGCAGTGGAGGGAACACTGAAGCTTTCTTT.

The gene calls are TRBV4-1 and TRBJ1-1; D gene unclear. The germline gives CDR1 MGHRA, CDR2 YSYEKL. The V end was cut by 2 bases, the J end by 1 base, with 8 bases between. The CDR3 totals 14 residues. CDR3 nucleotide sequence: TGCGCCAGCAGCCAAAAGCGGGGGAACACTGAAGCTTTCTTT. Translated: CASSQKRGNTEAFF.

This chain connects TRBV30 to TRBJ2-5, with TRBD1 identical over 8 bases. V shed 2 bases, J shed 3 bases, and the junction held 5 bases outside the gene matches. This CDR3 spans 14 amino acids. Germline V gives CDR1 GTSNPN, CDR2 SVGIG (reference sequence). CDR3 protein: CAWSRTGREETQYF. The CDR3 DNA follows: TGTGCCTGGAGTCGGACAGGGAGAGAAGAGACCCAGTACTTC.

This clone occurred once. The gene calls are TRBV4-1 and TRBJ2-7, with TRBD2 matching 7 bases. The germline V gene encodes CDR1 MGHRA and CDR2 YSYEKL. This CDR3 contains 15 residues. Germline trimming cut 1 base from V and 2 bases from J; bases unmatched to any gene: 5. CDR3 bases: TGCGCCAGCAGCCAAGGGCCCGCGGGGGCCTACGAGCAGTACTTC. As protein: CASSQGPAGAYEQYF.

This sequence joins TRBV9 and TRBJ2-1, with 7 bases matching TRBD1. CDR1 and CDR2 from the germline V gene are SGDLS and YYNGEE. V shed 3 bases, J shed 3 bases, and the junction held 6 bases outside the gene matches. The CDR3 has 15 amino acids. In DNA, the CDR3 is TGTGCCAGCAGCGGGGACAGCCCATTCTACAATGAGCAGTTCTTC. Translating gives CASSGDSPFYNEQFF.

The V and J genes are TRBV27 and TRBJ1-2; D is unresolved. The CDR3 runs 13 residues. Trimming left V 6 bases short and J 2 bases short, with 10 bases between. Germline values: CDR1 MNHEY, CDR2 SMNVEV (reference sequence). CDR3 sequence reads: CASRETGNYGYTF. The CDR3 DNA reads as TGTGCCAGCAGGGAAACGGGGAACTATGGCTACACCTTC.

V gene TRBV28 combines with J gene TRBJ2-7, with D perhaps matching TRBD1 (5 bases). The V and J ends lost 6 bases and 3 bases respectively, with 39 bases between them. The CDR3 extends over 22 amino acids. CDR1 is MDHEN and CDR2 is SYDVKM in the germline V gene. In DNA, the CDR3 is TGTGCCAGCAGCCCTAAAATGGTAAAGGATTTAGTTACCCCGCAGGGCTTCTACGAGCAGTACTTC. Translating gives CASSPKMVKDLVTPQGFYEQYF.

This chain joins TRBV29-1 and TRBJ2-3; a weak D match, TRBD1 (6 bases). The germline CDR1 and CDR2 sequences are SQVTM and ANQGSEA. CDR3 size: 15 residues. Trimming took 7 bases from V and 4 from J, leaving 21 bases between them. CDR3 sequence: CSAPLQGSVADTQYF. As DNA, the CDR3 is TGCAGCGCGCCGCTACAGGGATCGGTGGCAGATACGCAGTATTTT.

This sequence joins TRBV19 and TRBJ2-1, with a tentative D call TRBD1 (6 bases). V lost 5 bases and J 3 bases, leaving 14 bases between the germline ends. The germline gives CDR1 LNHDA, CDR2 SQIVND (reference sequence). This CDR3 has 15 residues. For the CDR3, the DNA is TGTGCCAGTAGTCAGACAACCAGGGGCTACAATGAGCAGTTCTTC. This codes for CASSQTTRGYNEQFF. Combining the CDR3 with reference TRBV19 and TRBJ2-1 gives the whole variable domain DGGITQSPKYLFRKEGQNVTLSCEQNLNHDAMYWYRQDPGQGLRLIYYSQIVNDFQKGDIAEGYSVSREKKESFPLTVTSAQKNPTAFYLCASSQTTRGYNEQFFGPGTRLTVL.

V and J are TRBV19 and TRBJ2-7; maybe TRBD2 (6 bases). The CDR3 runs 13 residues. Per the germline V gene, CDR1 is LNHDA and CDR2 is SQIVND (reference sequence). V was cut by 3 bases and J by 4 bases, with 10 bases left in between. CDR3 sequence: CASSIVEGYEQYF. CDR3 bases: TGTGCCAGTAGTATTGTGGAGGGTTACGAGCAGTACTTC. The complete variable domain, with remaining parts taken from reference TRBV19 and TRBJ2-7, reads DGGITQSPKYLFRKEGQNVTLSCEQNLNHDAMYWYRQDPGQGLRLIYYSQIVNDFQKGDIAEGYSVSREKKESFPLTVTSAQKNPTAFYLCASSIVEGYEQYFGPGTRLTVT.

The chain uses TRBV30 and TRBJ1-1; possible D gene TRBD1, 6 bases. The CDR3 loop spans 10 amino acids. V gave up 5 bases and J gave up 7 bases, with 8 bases separating them. Germline V gives CDR1 GTSNPN, CDR2 SVGIG (reference sequence). CDR3 in DNA: TGTGCCTGGCAGGGGTTTGAAGCTTTCTTT. It is translated as CAWQGFEAFF.